Presented here are 27 T cell receptor beta chains from one specimen sequenced in a study of a mutant IDH1 vaccine in newly diagnosed glioma. As to time point: baseline, week 1 (first vaccination visit). Treatment meaning: pre-vaccination baseline after standard-of-care therapy. TCRdb's copy holds only in-frame clones and misses some; the assay was immunoSEQ multiplex PCR. The table includes about 98,000 clones, about 87% detected once. The input for sequencing was PBMCs, taken from a glioma patient treated with radiotherapy, temozolomide or both. The receptors were gathered from a woman aged 50 to 60 with glioma.

V gene TRBV6-5 combines with J gene TRBJ2-4; D is perhaps TRBD1 (6 bases). V was pared by 4 bases and J by 1 base, with 8 bases between. CDR3 length: 14 residues. Germline V gives CDR1 MNHEY, CDR2 SVGAGI. CDR3 DNA sequence: TGTGCCAGCAGTTTACAGGGCGCCAAAAACATTCAGTACTTC. It specifies CASSLQGAKNIQYF.

This sequence joins TRBV9 and TRBJ1-4; 12 nucleotides line up with TRBD1. The CDR3 is 16 residues long. Trimming removed 3 bases from V and 8 bases from J; junction bases left unmatched: 8. In germline, CDR1 is SGDLS, CDR2 YYNGEE. DNA for the CDR3: TGTGCCAGCAGCGCCCGACCCGGGACAGGGGGCGAAAAACTGTTTTTT. It yields the protein CASSARPGTGGEKLFF.

CDR3: CAISGDRPSEQYF. The CDR3, as DNA: TGTGCCATCAGTGGCGACAGGCCCTCCGAGCAGTACTTC. The chain employs TRBV10-3 and TRBJ2-7; tentatively, D is TRBD1 (6 bases). V was shortened by 4 bases and J by 6 bases, with 13 bases between the two germline ends. This CDR3 region has 13 residues. Germline CDR1 and CDR2: ENHRY and SYGVKD.

This chain uses TRBV18 with TRBJ2-5; D ambiguous. The V gene lost 3 bases and the J gene lost 5 bases, with 19 bases spanning the gap. Germline loops: CDR1 KGHSH, CDR2 LQKENI. The CDR3 has 16 amino acids. The CDR3 reads CASSPPGRAPAETQYF. In nucleotides, the CDR3 is TGTGCCAGCTCACCCCCTGGTCGAGCGCCAGCTGAGACCCAGTACTTC. Variable domain in full (rest from reference TRBV18 and TRBJ2-5): NAGVMQNPRHLVRRRGQEARLRCSPMKGHSHVYWYRQLPEEGLKFMVYLQKENIIDESGMPKERFSAEFPKEGPSILRIQQVVRGDSAAYFCASSPPGRAPAETQYFGPGTRLLVL.

The chain recombines TRBV11-3 with TRBJ2-7, with TRBD1 matching 7 bases. Germline V gene data show CDR1 as SGHNT and CDR2 as YENEEA. This CDR3 comprises 13 residues. The junction had 3 bases not matched to a gene; V was cut back by 4 bases and J by 3 bases. DNA for the CDR3: TGTGCCAGCAGCTCGAGACAGGGCTACGAGCAGTACTTC. It is translated as CASSSRQGYEQYF.

The rearrangement joins TRBV29-1 to TRBJ2-1; D may match TRBD1 or TRBD2 (5 bases each). V dropped 3 bases and J dropped 14 bases, with 17 bases sitting between them. The CDR3 totals 12 residues. Germline V gene sequence: CDR1 SQVTM, CDR2 ANQGSEA. CDR3: CSVDRGRSGKFF. In DNA form, the CDR3 reads TGCAGCGTTGATAGGGGTAGGAGCGGAAAGTTCTTC.

J is TRBJ2-1 and V is TRBV18; a weak D match, TRBD2 (6 bases). The CDR3 has 16 residues. Between the trimmed V and J ends, which lost 2 bases and 6 bases, there was a span of 17 bases. Germline V gene sequence: CDR1 KGHSH, CDR2 LQKENI. The CDR3 loop is CASSPTLEGRSNEQFF. CDR3 DNA: TGTGCCAGCTCACCAACTCTGGAGGGCCGCTCCAATGAGCAGTTCTTC.

This clone was counted between two and nine times. The chain joins TRBV2 to TRBJ1-1; no clear D gene. This CDR3 comprises 13 residues. From germline, CDR1 is SNHLY and CDR2 FYNNEI. The V and J ends lost 6 bases and 4 bases respectively, with 12 bases between them. The CDR3 protein is CASRVLGSTEAFF. As DNA, the CDR3 is TGTGCCAGCAGGGTTCTGGGGAGCACTGAAGCTTTCTTT.

The chain is built from TRBV7-9 and TRBJ2-5; 11 nucleotides agree with TRBD1. In germline, CDR1 is SEHNR, CDR2 FQNEAQ (reference sequence). CDR3 length: 15 amino acids. V lost 5 bases, J lost 1 base, and 3 bases stayed unmatched. The CDR3, as DNA: TGTGCCAGCAGCGAGGGACAGGGGGTCCAAGAGACCCAGTACTTC. Amino acid sequence: CASSEGQGVQETQYF.

The chain links TRBV12-5 to TRBJ2-5; unclear D gene. V lost 8 bases, J lost 1 base, and 14 bases lay in between. The CDR3 contains 14 residues. Germline assignment: CDR1 LGHNT and CDR2 FRNRAP. In DNA form, the CDR3 reads TGTGCTAGTAGGGCTGGCAGATCCCAAGAGACCCAGTACTTC. Amino acid sequence: CASRAGRSQETQYF.

The J gene is TRBJ1-3, the V gene TRBV28, with D unresolved. This CDR3 is built from 14 residues. The V gene's germline CDR1 is MDHEN and CDR2 SYDVKM. Trimming removed 2 bases from V and 4 bases from J, with 9 bases in between. CDR3 region: CASSLRGVGNTIYF. The CDR3 DNA sequence: TGTGCCAGCAGTTTACGTGGGGTGGGAAACACCATATATTTT.

This chain connects TRBV15 to TRBJ2-3; TRBD1 matches 9 bases. CDR3 length: 15 amino acids. Germline assignment: CDR1 LNHNV and CDR2 YYDKDF (reference sequence). V lost 8 bases to trimming and J lost 1 base; unmatched junction nucleotides: 7. The chain's CDR3 is CATCLRTGGTDTQYF. CDR3 nucleotide sequence: TGTGCCACCTGTCTGAGGACAGGGGGCACAGATACGCAGTATTTT.

J is TRBJ2-1 and V is TRBV7-6; no definite D call. This CDR3 region has 15 residues. The ends were cut back, 3 bases at V and 6 bases at J, with 15 bases in the middle. Per the germline V gene, CDR1 is SGHVS and CDR2 is FNYEAQ. CDR3 region: CASSFLAQALNEQFF. CDR3 nucleotides: TGTGCCAGCAGCTTCTTAGCCCAGGCCCTCAATGAGCAGTTCTTC.

This clone was recorded a few times. The chain links TRBV7-2 to TRBJ2-7; D may be TRBD1 (5 bases). V lost 1 base to trimming and J lost 3 bases, with 10 bases between them. From germline, CDR1 is SGHTA and CDR2 FQGNSA. The length of the CDR3 is 14 residues. The CDR3 here is CASSLEGRSYEQYF. CDR3 sequence (DNA): TGTGCCAGCAGCTTAGAGGGGCGTAGCTACGAGCAGTACTTC.

The gene calls are TRBV7-8 and TRBJ2-3; 10 nucleotides line up with TRBD2. The germline V gene has CDR1 SGHVS and CDR2 FQNEAQ. V trimming: 5 bases; J trimming: 1 base; junction bases outside the gene matches: 6. The CDR3 has 16 residues. Here the CDR3 reads CASSPLAGVGTDTQYF. CDR3 in DNA: TGTGCCAGCAGCCCGCTAGCGGGAGTTGGCACAGATACGCAGTATTTT.

This clone has only one observation. V is TRBV6-5 and J is TRBJ2-7; D unresolved. V dropped 5 bases and J dropped 0 bases, with 8 bases sitting between them. The CDR3 has 13 amino acids. Germline values: CDR1 MNHEY, CDR2 SVGAGI. For the CDR3, the DNA is TGTGCCAGCAGTCCGGGTCACTCCTACGAGCAGTACTTC. Its protein is CASSPGHSYEQYF.

The CDR3 loop is CASSRGQGLAMDYGYTF. The CDR3 region has the DNA TGTGCCAGCTCACGCGGACAGGGGCTTGCCATGGACTATGGCTACACCTTC. The V gene is TRBV18, the J gene TRBJ1-2, with TRBD1 matching 9 bases. Germline CDR1 reads KGHSH; CDR2 reads LQKENI. The CDR3 covers 17 residues. V trimming: 4 bases; J trimming: 3 bases; junction bases outside the gene matches: 12.

The chain uses TRBV5-8 and TRBJ2-1; no definite D call. V gave up 1 base and J gave up 5 bases, with 10 bases separating them. Germline V CDR1 and CDR2: SGHTS, YDEGEE. This CDR3 is 14 amino acids long. The CDR3 spells CASSLLGRDNEQFF. CDR3 DNA: TGTGCCAGCAGCTTGCTAGGTCGGGACAATGAGCAGTTCTTC.

V gene TRBV5-1 combines with J gene TRBJ1-5; 7 nucleotides agree with TRBD1. The length of the CDR3 is 13 residues. Per germline, CDR1 SGHRS and CDR2 YFSETQ. V dropped 5 bases and J dropped 7; count of bases not matched to a gene: 6. The CDR3 nucleotides are TGCGCCAGCAGTCCAGGGGGGAACCAGCCCCAGCATTTT. Its protein is CASSPGGNQPQHF.

The gene calls are TRBV19 and TRBJ2-1; 10 bases match TRBD2. There are 15 residues in the CDR3. In germline, CDR1 is LNHDA, CDR2 SQIVND (reference sequence). J was trimmed by 4 bases and V by 7 bases; bases with no gene match: 7. CDR3 region: CASTREREGYNEQFF. The CDR3 DNA is TGTGCCAGTACCCGTGAGCGGGAGGGTTACAATGAGCAGTTCTTC.

The chain has TRBV10-3 and TRBJ1-1, with TRBD1 matching 7 bases. J lost 0 bases, V lost 5 bases, and 3 bases had no gene match. The germline V gene has CDR1 ENHRY and CDR2 SYGVKD. The CDR3 length is 14 residues. The CDR3 bases are TGTGCCATCAGTACAGGGGAGATGAACACTGAAGCTTTCTTT. Residues: CAISTGEMNTEAFF.

This clone was seen a single time. The rearrangement uses TRBV11-1 and TRBJ2-7; unclear D gene. Trimming removed 3 bases at V and 0 bases at J, with 9 bases between. This CDR3 spans 14 amino acids. Germline V gene sequence: CDR1 SGHAT, CDR2 FQDESV (reference sequence). For the CDR3, the DNA is TGTGCCAGCAGCTTCAACTACCTCTCCTACGAGCAGTACTTC. Its translation is CASSFNYLSYEQYF.

This chain connects TRBV14 to TRBJ1-1; the match to TRBD1 covers 8 bases. Looked up from germline, CDR1 is SGHDN and CDR2 is FVKESK. The CDR3 loop spans 14 amino acids. V gave up 3 bases and J gave up 5 bases; unmatched junction bases: 5. The CDR3 loop is CASSHRDRRTEAFF. CDR3 in DNA: TGTGCCAGCAGCCACCGGGACAGGAGGACTGAAGCTTTCTTT. Together with reference TRBV14 and TRBJ1-1, the CDR3 gives the full variable domain: EAGVTQFPSHSVIEKGQTVTLRCDPISGHDNLYWYRRVMGKEIKFLLHFVKESKQDESGMPNNRFLAERTGGTYSTLKVQPAELEDSGVYFCASSHRDRRTEAFFGQGTRLTVV.

The chain combines TRBV5-6 with TRBJ2-6, with D perhaps matching TRBD1 (6 bases). The CDR3 contains 17 residues. Germline values: CDR1 SGHDT, CDR2 YYEEEE. V was shortened by 1 base and J by 2 bases, with 13 bases between the two germline ends. The CDR3 here is CASSLRGGWAGANVLTF. The CDR3 coding sequence is TGTGCCAGCAGCTTGCGAGGGGGTTGGGCTGGGGCCAACGTCCTGACTTTC.

The CDR3 loop reads CASSQSTPGTSRSYNEQFF. In nucleotides, the CDR3 is TGTGCCAGCAGCCAATCCACCCCCGGGACTTCCCGCTCCTACAATGAGCAGTTCTTC. The rearrangement links TRBV14 to TRBJ2-1; maybe TRBD2 (6 bases). CDR3 length equals 19 residues. The germline V and J ends were trimmed by 2 bases and 0 bases, with 20 bases remaining between them. CDR1 and CDR2 (germline): SGHDN, FVKESK. Based on the CDR3 plus reference TRBV14 and TRBJ2-1, the full variable domain is EAGVTQFPSHSVIEKGQTVTLRCDPISGHDNLYWYRRVMGKEIKFLLHFVKESKQDESGMPNNRFLAERTGGTYSTLKVQPAELEDSGVYFCASSQSTPGTSRSYNEQFFGPGTRLTVL.

This clone was picked up one time. V gene TRBV6-6 combines with J gene TRBJ2-1; D unresolved. The CDR3 runs to 13 residues. Trimming removed 5 bases from V and 0 bases from J, with 5 bases in between. The germline gives CDR1 MNHNY, CDR2 SVGAGI (reference sequence). CDR3 coding DNA: TGTGCCAGCAGTACCGGCTCCTACAATGAGCAGTTCTTC. Amino acids: CASSTGSYNEQFF.

Only a few counts were recorded for this clone. One junction end disagrees with the germline gene, perhaps due to a read error. This chain uses TRBV7-7 with TRBJ2-5; the D gene is possibly TRBD2 (5 bases). CDR1 is SSHAT and CDR2 is FNYEAQ in the germline V gene (reference sequence). This CDR3 region has 14 residues. The CDR3 here is CASSLANSQETQYF. The CDR3 DNA reads as TGTGCTAGCAGCTTAGCGAACAGCCAAGAGACCCAGTACTTC.